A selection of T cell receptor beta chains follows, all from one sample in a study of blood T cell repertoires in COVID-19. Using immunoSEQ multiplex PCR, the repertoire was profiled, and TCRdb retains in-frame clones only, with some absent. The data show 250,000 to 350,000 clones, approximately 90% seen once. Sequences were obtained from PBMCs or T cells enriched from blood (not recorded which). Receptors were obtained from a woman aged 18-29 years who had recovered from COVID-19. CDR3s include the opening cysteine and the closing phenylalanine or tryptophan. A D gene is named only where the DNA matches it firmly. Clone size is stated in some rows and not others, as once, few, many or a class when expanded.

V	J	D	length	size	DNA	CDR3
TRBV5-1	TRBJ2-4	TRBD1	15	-	TGCGCCAGCAGCTTTACAGGGGCGGCGGGAAACATTCAGTACTTC	CASSFTGAAGNIQYF
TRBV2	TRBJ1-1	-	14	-	TGTGCCAGCAGTGGGCACACCATTTACACTGAAGCTTTCTTT	CASSGHTIYTEAFF
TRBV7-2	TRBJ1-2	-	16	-	TGTGCCAGCAGCTTGCCCCCAGGGCTCCGTGACTATGGCTACACCTTC	CASSLPPGLRDYGYTF
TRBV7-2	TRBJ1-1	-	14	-	TGTGCCAGCAGCTTTACCGCGGGGGCGATTGAAGCTTTCTTT	CASSFTAGAIEAFF
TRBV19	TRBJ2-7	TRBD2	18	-	TGTGCCAGTAGTACCGGACTAGCGGGAGGCCTGAGCTCCTACGAGCAGTACTTC	CASSTGLAGGLSSYEQYF
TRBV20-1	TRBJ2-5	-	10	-	TGCAGTGCTAGTTTGCGGACCCAGTACTTC	CSASLRTQYF
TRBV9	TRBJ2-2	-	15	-	TGTGCCAGCAGCGTAGCGGGTATTCTCACATCGGAGCTGTTTTTT	CASSVAGILTSELFF
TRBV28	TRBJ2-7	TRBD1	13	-	TGTGCCAGCTTAGGGGGCTCCACCTACGAGCAGTACTTC	CASLGGSTYEQYF
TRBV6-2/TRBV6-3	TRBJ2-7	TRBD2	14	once	TGTGCCAGCAGTTACACTAGCGAGTCCTACGAGCAGTACTTC	CASSYTSESYEQYF
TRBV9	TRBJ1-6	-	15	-	TGTGCCAGCAGCGTAGAAGTGAGCGGGGATTCACCCCTCCACTTT	CASSVEVSGDSPLHF
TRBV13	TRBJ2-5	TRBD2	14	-	TGTGCCAGCAGCTTAGTCCGGGACGCGGGGGGCCAGTACTTC	CASSLVRDAGGQYF
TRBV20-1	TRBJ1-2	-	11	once	TGCAGTACCTTCGGGAACTATGGCTACACCTTC	CSTFGNYGYTF
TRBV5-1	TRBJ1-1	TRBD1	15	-	TGCGCCAGCAGTGCCGGGACAGGGGGTTTCACTGAAGCTTTCTTT	CASSAGTGGFTEAFF
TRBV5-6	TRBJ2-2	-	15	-	TGTGCCAGCAGCTTGGGGGTGGGCAACACCGGGGAGCTGTTTTTT	CASSLGVGNTGELFF
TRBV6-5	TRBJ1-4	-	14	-	TGTGCCAGCAGCGATAGACAGTTTAATGAAAAACTGTTTTTT	CASSDRQFNEKLFF
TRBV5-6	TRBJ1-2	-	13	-	TGTGCCAGCAGCTTGACAGGGCTGGCTGGCTACACCTTC	CASSLTGLAGYTF
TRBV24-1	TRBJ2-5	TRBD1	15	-	TGTGCCACCAGTGATCCCGGGACAGGCCAAGAGACCCAGTACTTC	CATSDPGTGQETQYF
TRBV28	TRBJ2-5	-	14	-	TGTGCCAGCAGTTTGTCCAGGGTCGCTGAGACCCAGTACTTC	CASSLSRVAETQYF
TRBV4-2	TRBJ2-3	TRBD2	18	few	TGTGCCAGCAGCCAAGGCGGACTAGCGGGAGGGATCACAGATACGCAGTATTTT	CASSQGGLAGGITDTQYF
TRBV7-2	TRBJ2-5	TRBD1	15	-	TGTGCCAGCAGCTTAGTGAGGGGGCCCCAAGAGACCCAGTACTTC	CASSLVRGPQETQYF
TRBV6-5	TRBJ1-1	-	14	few	TGTGCCAGCAGTCAGGTGAAACAGAACACTGAAGCTTTCTTT	CASSQVKQNTEAFF
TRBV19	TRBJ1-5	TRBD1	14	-	TGTGCCAGTAGCGTCCAGGGGGTAGGTCAGCCCCAGCATTTT	CASSVQGVGQPQHF
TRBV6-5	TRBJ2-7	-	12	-	TGTGCCAGCAGCTATGGACATTGGGAGCAGTACTTC	CASSYGHWEQYF
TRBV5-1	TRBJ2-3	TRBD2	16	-	TGCGCCAGCAGCCCGCCGACTAGCGGGGGGACAGATACGCAGTATTTT	CASSPPTSGGTDTQYF
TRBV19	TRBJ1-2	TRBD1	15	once	TGTGCCAGTAGAGGACAGGGATACGTTAACTATGGCTACACCTTC	CASRGQGYVNYGYTF
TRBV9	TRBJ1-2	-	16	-	TGTGCCAGCAGCGTAAGTGCGGGCCGTAATTCCCGTGGCTACACCTTC	CASSVSAGRNSRGYTF
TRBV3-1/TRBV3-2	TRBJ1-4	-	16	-	TGTGCCAGCAGCTTAAGCCCAGGGCAGGCGAGGGAAAAACTGTTTTTT	CASSLSPGQAREKLFF
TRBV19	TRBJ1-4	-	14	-	TGTGCCAGTAGTACGACAGGAGTTAATGAAAAACTGTTTTTT	CASSTTGVNEKLFF
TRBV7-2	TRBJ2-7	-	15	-	TGTGCCAGCAGCTTAGACCCCGGGGGAACCTACGAGCAGTACTTC	CASSLDPGGTYEQYF
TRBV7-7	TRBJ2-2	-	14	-	TGTGCCAGCAGCTTCGGGGGGAACACCGGGGAGCTGTTTTTT	CASSFGGNTGELFF
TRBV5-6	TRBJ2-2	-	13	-	TGTGCCAGCAGTCCGAGTCCGACCGGGGAGCTGTTTTTT	CASSPSPTGELFF
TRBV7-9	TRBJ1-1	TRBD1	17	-	TGTGCCAGCAGCTTCGGGGACAGGGGTGGTAGTGGAACTGAAGCTTTCTTT	CASSFGDRGGSGTEAFF
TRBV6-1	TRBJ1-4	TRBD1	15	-	TGTGCCAGCAGTGAAGGGACAGGGCAGTGGGAAAAACTGTTTTTT	CASSEGTGQWEKLFF
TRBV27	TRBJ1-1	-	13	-	TGTGCCAGCAGTAAAGCAGGGGTTGCAAAAGCTTTCTTT	CASSKAGVAKAFF
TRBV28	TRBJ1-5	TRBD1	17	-	TGTGCCAGCAGTTTAAGAGGACAGGTCTTAAGCAATCAGCCCCAGCATTTT	CASSLRGQVLSNQPQHF
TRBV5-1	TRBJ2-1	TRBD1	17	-	TGCGCCAGCAGCTGGAGGACAGGGACAGGGAAGAGGGTTGAGCAGTTCTTC	CASSWRTGTGKRVEQFF
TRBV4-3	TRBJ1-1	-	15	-	TGCGCCAGCAGCCAAGAGGTACCAGGGAACACTGAAGCTTTCTTT	CASSQEVPGNTEAFF
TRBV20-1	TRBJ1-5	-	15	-	TGCAGTGCTAGTAGGGACACCGGAGGCAATCAGCCCCAGCATTTT	CSASRDTGGNQPQHF
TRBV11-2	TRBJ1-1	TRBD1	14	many	TGTGCCAGCAGCTTAGCGGGACAGGCTCATCTGGCTTTCTTT	CASSLAGQAHLAFF
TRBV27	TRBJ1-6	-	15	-	TGTGCCAGCAGTTTAAGTCACCCAGGGAATTCACCCCTCCACTTT	CASSLSHPGNSPLHF
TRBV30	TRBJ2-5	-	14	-	TGTGCCTGGATGCAAGGAACCGGGAGAGAGACCCAGTACTTC	CAWMQGTGRETQYF
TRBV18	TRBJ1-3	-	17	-	TGTGCCAGCTCACGCTCTCGACAGGAGTACTCTGGAAACACCATATATTTT	CASSRSRQEYSGNTIYF
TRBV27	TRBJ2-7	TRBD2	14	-	TGTGCCAGCAGCCGACTAGCGGGAGAAGACGAGCAGTACTTC	CASSRLAGEDEQYF
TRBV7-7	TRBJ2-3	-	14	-	TGTGCCAGCAGCTTAGGCCGCGGCACAGATACGCAGTATTTT	CASSLGRGTDTQYF
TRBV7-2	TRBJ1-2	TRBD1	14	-	TGTGCCAGCAGCTTAGCACAGGGGGGGTATGGCTACACCTTC	CASSLAQGGYGYTF